A single sample gave rise to the 19 T cell receptor beta chains below, sequenced in a study of blood T cells in healthy people across ages. For the second PCR, which ran for roughly 6 to 12 cycles, a sample-barcoded 5' primer and a J-beta primer mix were used. Using its own MiXCR run on the 5' RACE reads, TCRdb lists one record per CDR3 protein. The table shows 1,500,000 or so distinct CDR3 sequences, with 55% to 75% occurring only once. Sequenced input: blood. Every receptor here comes from a man younger than 30 in good health.

There are a few counts of this clonotype. This sequence joins TRBV10-3 and TRBJ2-5; D tentatively fits TRBD1 or TRBD2 (5 bases each). Trimming shortened V by 2 bases and J by 5 bases, and 9 bases separated the two germline ends. The CDR3 is 13 residues long. Looked up from germline, CDR1 is ENHRY and CDR2 is SYGVKD. The CDR3 nucleotides are TGTGCCATCAGTGAGCGGGGCTTCGAGACCCAGTACTTC. Protein: CAISERGFETQYF.

The table lists this clonotype with a few counts. The chain recombines TRBV3-1 with TRBJ2-1; TRBD2 is a possible D gene (5 bases). Trimming took off 0 bases at V and 13 bases at J, with 13 bases between the two ends. The CDR3 totals 13 residues. CDR1 and CDR2 from the germline V gene are LGHDT and YNNKEL (reference sequence). CDR3 bases: TGTGCCAGCAGCCAAGATTCACCAGGAGGCCAGTTCTTC. It translates to CASSQDSPGGQFF.

A few counts support this clonotype. The V and J genes are TRBV25-1 and TRBJ2-6; D uncertain. Germline V gene data show CDR1 as MGHDK and CDR2 as SYGVNS. Trimming pared 3 bases from V and 0 bases from J, leaving 12 bases between. This CDR3 comprises 17 residues. CDR3 loop: CASSEHREPSGANVLTF. CDR3 DNA sequence: TGTGCCAGCAGTGAGCACAGAGAACCCTCTGGGGCCAACGTCCTGACTTTC.

This chain connects TRBV5-1 to TRBJ2-1; unclear D gene. Germline CDR1 and CDR2: SGHRS and YFSETQ. V was cut by 4 bases and J by 2 bases, with 13 bases left in between. The CDR3 spans 15 residues. CDR3: CASSPRTETYNEQFF. The CDR3 DNA sequence: TGCGCCAGCAGCCCGAGGACGGAAACCTACAATGAGCAGTTCTTC. The full variable domain, with the rest looked up from reference TRBV5-1 and TRBJ2-1, is KAGVTQTPRYLIKTRGQQVTLSCSPISGHRSVSWYQQTPGQGLQFLFEYFSETQRNKGNFPGRFSGRQFSNSRSEMNVSTLELGDSALYLCASSPRTETYNEQFFGPGTRLTVL.

This chain links TRBV24-1 with TRBJ2-1; D not certain. The CDR3 extends over 13 amino acids. CDR1 is KGHDR, CDR2 SFDVKD, per germline. Trimming cost V 3 bases and J 8 bases, with 10 bases left between them. CDR3 loop: CATSDVTNDEQFF. CDR3 sequence (DNA): TGTGCCACCAGTGATGTTACTAACGATGAGCAGTTCTTC.

The chain carries TRBV7-2 and TRBJ2-1, with no clear D. Between the trimmed V and J ends, which lost 3 bases and 6 bases, there was a span of 12 bases. Germline V gives CDR1 SGHTA, CDR2 FQGNSA. The CDR3 is made up of 14 amino acids. CDR3 bases: TGTGCCAGCAGCTTTGTAGATTTCGCCAATGAGCAGTTCTTC. Its translation: CASSFVDFANEQFF.

The chain employs TRBV4-1 and TRBJ1-1; unclear D gene. Germline loops: CDR1 MGHRA, CDR2 YSYEKL. Trimming took off 0 bases at V and 8 bases at J, with 10 bases between the two ends. CDR3 length: 13 residues. The CDR3 is CASSQEMTGEAFF. In DNA, the CDR3 is TGCGCCAGCAGCCAAGAAATGACCGGGGAAGCTTTCTTT.

The V and J genes are TRBV27 and TRBJ2-7; 7 bases align to TRBD1. Germline trimming cut 8 bases from V and 7 bases from J; bases unmatched to any gene: 8. Germline values: CDR1 MNHEY, CDR2 SMNVEV (reference sequence). The CDR3 totals 12 residues. The CDR3 nucleotides read TGTGCCAGCCGGGACAGCAGTACGGAGCAGTACTTC. It translates to CASRDSSTEQYF.

The chain carries TRBV12-3 or TRBV12-4 and TRBJ1-2, with D possibly matching TRBD1 (5 bases). Trimming took off 3 bases at V and 6 bases at J, with 14 bases between the two ends. CDR3 length equals 14 residues. The CDR3 loop is CASSLFADNNGYTF. CDR3 nucleotide sequence: TGTGCCAGCAGTTTGTTCGCGGACAACAATGGCTACACCTTC.

This chain connects TRBV5-1 to TRBJ2-4; D is perhaps TRBD2 (5 bases). Near its end, the DNA agrees better with TRBJ2-7, so the J call may be wrong. CDR3 length: 15 residues. The germline V gene has CDR1 SGHRS and CDR2 YFSETQ. In nucleotides, the CDR3 is TGCGCCAGCAGCTTGCCCGGGGTTCAGAGTTACGAGCAGTACTTC. Protein sequence: CASSLPGVQSYEQYF.

V and J are TRBV5-1 and TRBJ2-5; TRBD2 aligns across 9 bases. Germline V CDR1 and CDR2: SGHRS, YFSETQ. The CDR3 has 17 residues. The V and J ends lost 0 bases and 1 base, in that order; junction bases with no gene match: 7. The CDR3 sequence: CASSLASLAGLQETQYF. The CDR3, as DNA: TGCGCCAGCAGCTTGGCCAGCCTAGCGGGACTCCAAGAGACCCAGTACTTC. The whole variable domain, filled in from reference TRBV5-1 and TRBJ2-5, reads KAGVTQTPRYLIKTRGQQVTLSCSPISGHRSVSWYQQTPGQGLQFLFEYFSETQRNKGNFPGRFSGRQFSNSRSEMNVSTLELGDSALYLCASSLASLAGLQETQYFGPGTRLLVL.

The sample holds one count of this clonotype. The chain employs TRBV28 and TRBJ1-2, with D maybe TRBD1 (5 bases). The CDR3 spans 11 residues. V was pared by 11 bases and J by 7 bases, with 14 bases between. The germline gives CDR1 MDHEN, CDR2 SYDVKM. The CDR3 nucleotides are TGTGCCGGCTCAGGGAAGGGTGGCTACACCTTC. Translation gives CAGSGKGGYTF.

This clonotype was picked up a small number of times. This chain links TRBV20-1 with TRBJ2-4, with 7 positions matching TRBD1. The J call may be mistaken, given a closer DNA end match to TRBJ2-7. This CDR3 comprises 11 residues. CDR1 DFQATT and CDR2 SNEGSKA come from the germline V gene (reference sequence). The CDR3 region has the DNA TGCAGTGCTTGGGACAGCTCCGAGCAGTACTTC. It codes for CSAWDSSEQYF.

The chain employs TRBV7-6 and TRBJ2-5; TRBD1 matches at 9 bases. This CDR3 is 14 amino acids long. With 9 bases clipped from V and 4 bases from J, the junction kept 9 bases outside the gene matches. CDR1 is SGHVS, CDR2 FNYEAQ, per germline. The CDR3 DNA reads TGTGCCAGTAGACTCGACAGGGGGTCAGAGACCCAGTACTTC. Protein product: CASRLDRGSETQYF.

This clonotype was picked up a small number of times. The chain is built from TRBV12-3 or TRBV12-4 and TRBJ1-4; D unclear. This CDR3 region has 13 residues. The V and J ends lost 6 bases and 7 bases respectively, with 12 bases between them. CDR3 region: CASSEDQIEKLFF. CDR3 sequence (DNA): TGTGCCAGCAGCGAGGATCAGATTGAAAAACTGTTTTTT.

The CDR3 bases are TGCAGTGCCCGGGACTCCTATCGGCAGTACTTC. It specifies CSARDSYRQYF. The chain has TRBV20-1 and TRBJ2-7, with a possible D match to TRBD2 (6 bases). Germline V gives CDR1 DFQATT, CDR2 SNEGSKA (reference sequence). V shed 6 bases and J shed 9 bases, with 15 bases lying between them. The CDR3 consists of 11 residues.

The rearrangement joins TRBV25-1 to TRBJ2-3, with D possibly being TRBD2 (6 bases). Between the trimmed V and J ends, which lost 3 bases and 10 bases, there was a span of 14 bases. Looked up from germline, CDR1 is MGHDK and CDR2 is SYGVNS. The CDR3 runs to 13 residues. Here the CDR3 reads CASSDGRDAPQYF. CDR3 sequence (DNA): TGTGCCAGCAGTGACGGGCGGGACGCCCCGCAGTATTTT.

The rearrangement links TRBV9 to TRBJ1-2, with D possibly being TRBD1 (6 bases). CDR3 size: 12 residues. Germline CDR1 and CDR2: SGDLS and YYNGEE. Trimming cost V 7 bases and J 6 bases, with 13 bases left between them. The CDR3 DNA is TGTGCCAGCGGGCTCGGGGGCAATGGCTACACCTTC. The encoded protein is CASGLGGNGYTF. Variable domain in full (rest from reference TRBV9 and TRBJ1-2): DSGVTQTPKHLITATGQRVTLRCSPRSGDLSVYWYQQSLDQGLQFLIQYYNGEERAKGNILERFSAQQFPDLHSELNLSSLELGDSALYFCASGLGGNGYTFGSGTRLTVV.

The V gene is TRBV20-1, the J gene TRBJ1-5; D not resolved. The V end was cut by 6 bases, the J end by 1 base, with 10 bases between. The CDR3 sequence is 13 residues long. Germline-derived CDR1 and CDR2 are DFQATT and SNEGSKA (reference sequence). In DNA form, the CDR3 reads TGCAGTGCGAATACCGGGAGCAATCAGCCCCAGCATTTT. Protein sequence: CSANTGSNQPQHF.